The 19 T cell receptor beta chains given below trace back to one sample, sequenced in a study of shared clonotypes between healthy human individuals (dated by TCRdb to 2020 to 2022). The library was obtained by the immunoSEQ multiplex PCR assay. The source is immuneACCESS, and TCRdb retained only in-frame sequences with V and J called. Part of the clones is not carried over; for the studies checked, unresolved V genes explain less than half of this, and the remainder is unexplained. Within this sample are some 1 million clones, with 70% to 80% of them counted one time only. Clones ranked in the top ten supply over 1.3% of the sample. Sequencing was performed on memory CD4+ T cells sorted from blood. What the cell subset or site label conveys for this sample: CD45RA-negative fraction. Source of these receptors: a man aged 18 to 30 in good health.

The chain uses TRBV6-1 and TRBJ2-7; D ambiguous. V lost 8 bases to trimming and J lost 0 bases, with 14 bases between them. The CDR3 contains 14 residues. From germline, CDR1 is MNHNS and CDR2 SASEGT. CDR3 DNA: TGTGCCAGCTGCGGATCCTACACCTCCTACGAGCAGTACTTC. It is translated as CASCGSYTSYEQYF.

V gene TRBV5-1 combines with J gene TRBJ2-5; D remains ambiguous. Trimming stripped 4 bases from V and 4 bases from J, with 5 bases between. The germline V gene encodes CDR1 SGHRS and CDR2 YFSETQ. This CDR3 has 11 residues. CDR3 residues: CASSKTETQYF. The CDR3 DNA reads TGCGCCAGCAGCAAAACAGAGACCCAGTACTTC. Variable domain in full (rest from reference TRBV5-1 and TRBJ2-5): KAGVTQTPRYLIKTRGQQVTLSCSPISGHRSVSWYQQTPGQGLQFLFEYFSETQRNKGNFPGRFSGRQFSNSRSEMNVSTLELGDSALYLCASSKTETQYFGPGTRLLVL.

This chain connects TRBV5-4 to TRBJ2-7; possibly TRBD1 for D (6 bases). Germline CDR1 and CDR2: SGHNT and YYREEE (reference sequence). The CDR3 is made up of 14 amino acids. Between the trimmed V and J ends, which lost 3 bases and 2 bases, there was a span of 12 bases. The CDR3 is CASSYRGSPYEQYF. The CDR3 DNA is TGTGCCAGCAGCTATAGGGGGAGCCCCTACGAGCAGTACTTC.

CDR3 sequence: CASSYSGGQGPQHF. The CDR3 DNA reads as TGTGCCAGCAGTTACTCGGGGGGTCAGGGGCCCCAGCATTTT. The chain has TRBV6-5 and TRBJ1-5; weak D call: TRBD1 (5 bases). The V and J ends lost 0 bases and 9 bases respectively, with 12 bases between them. Germline V CDR1 and CDR2: MNHEY, SVGAGI. CDR3 size: 14 residues.

Comment on this clone: At one boundary the junction diverges from the germline segment, which might be a read error. This chain uses TRBV15 with TRBJ2-3; D call uncertain. CDR1 is LNHNV and CDR2 is YYDKDF in the germline V gene (reference sequence). This CDR3 spans 12 amino acids. The CDR3 sequence is CATSSRTDTQYF. As DNA, the CDR3 is TGTGCCACCAGCAGTCGCACGGATACGCAGTATTTT.

CDR3 in amino acids: CASSVGGWNTEAFF. CDR3 sequence (DNA): TGTGCCAGCAGCGTAGGGGGATGGAACACTGAAGCTTTCTTT. The chain has TRBV9 and TRBJ1-1, with D uncertain. CDR1 is SGDLS, CDR2 YYNGEE, per germline. This CDR3 is built from 14 residues. Trimming shortened V by 0 bases and J by 1 base, and 7 bases separated the two germline ends.

This sequence joins TRBV10-3 and TRBJ1-6; 7 nucleotides align to TRBD1. Germline CDR1 is ENHRY and CDR2 is SYGVKD. The CDR3 is 14 amino acids. The trim removed 3 bases at V and 9 bases at J, leaving 5 bases unmatched. The CDR3 reads CAISESTGVSPLHF. The CDR3 coding sequence is TGTGCCATCAGTGAATCTACAGGGGTTTCACCCCTCCACTTT.

The count of this clone is one. This chain joins TRBV10-2 and TRBJ2-1, with 10 bases aligning to TRBD2. CDR3 length: 16 amino acids. Unmatched junction bases numbered 11, after V lost 2 bases and J lost 10 bases. Per germline, CDR1 WSHSY and CDR2 SAAADI. CDR3 loop: CASSEKGGASGSEQFF. The CDR3 bases are TGCGCCAGCAGTGAGAAGGGAGGGGCTAGCGGGAGCGAGCAGTTCTTC.

On this clone: The sample carries other DNA sequences with the same CDR3. J is TRBJ2-5 and V is TRBV9; 7 bases map to TRBD2. CDR3 length: 13 residues. Germline loops: CDR1 SGDLS, CDR2 YYNGEE. V shed 2 bases, J shed 2 bases, and the junction held 0 bases outside the gene matches. In DNA form, the CDR3 reads TGTGCCAGCAGCGTGGGACTACAAGAGACCCAGTACTTC. Protein product: CASSVGLQETQYF.

This clone was seen a handful of times. The chain has TRBV9 and TRBJ1-3; D not resolved. The germline gives CDR1 SGDLS, CDR2 YYNGEE. The CDR3 covers 15 residues. Deletions cut 0 bases from V and 0 bases from J, with 7 bases between. CDR3 sequence: CASSVDSFSGNTIYF. The CDR3 bases are TGTGCCAGCAGCGTAGACAGTTTCTCTGGAAACACCATATATTTT.

The chain uses TRBV7-2 and TRBJ2-2, with 9 nucleotides matching TRBD2. CDR1 and CDR2 (germline): SGHTA, FQGNSA. The V and J ends lost 1 base and 2 bases, in that order; junction bases with no gene match: 5. The CDR3 spans 17 residues. The CDR3 is CASSLVPAGGNTGELFF. CDR3 sequence (DNA): TGTGCCAGCAGCTTAGTCCCAGCGGGGGGCAACACCGGGGAGCTGTTTTTT.

J is TRBJ2-3 and V is TRBV28, with D perhaps TRBD1 (6 bases). The CDR3 length is 15 residues. Trimming left V 5 bases short and J 3 bases short, with 15 bases between. Germline V lookup: CDR1 MDHEN, CDR2 SYDVKM. The chain's CDR3 is CASSPTGIKTDTQYF. CDR3 nucleotides: TGTGCCAGCAGTCCAACAGGGATTAAGACAGATACGCAGTATTTT.

The chain employs TRBV19 and TRBJ2-7; 7 bases are shared with TRBD2. Germline V gene lookup returns CDR1 LNHDA and CDR2 SQIVND (reference sequence). The CDR3 loop spans 16 amino acids. V dropped 3 bases and J dropped 2; count of bases not matched to a gene: 10. The CDR3 DNA reads TGTGCCAGTAGTATCCCAAGGGAGCGGGGCCCCTACGAGCAGTACTTC. As protein: CASSIPRERGPYEQYF.

V is TRBV11-2 and J is TRBJ2-3, with D unresolved. The CDR3 sequence is 14 residues long. The germline V gene encodes CDR1 SGHAT and CDR2 FQNNGV. V lost 1 base and J lost 0, with 5 bases in between. CDR3 sequence reads: CASSLVGSTDTQYF. The CDR3 DNA follows: TGTGCCAGCAGCTTAGTCGGGAGCACAGATACGCAGTATTTT. The full variable domain, rest sourced from reference TRBV11-2 and TRBJ2-3, is EAGVAQSPRYKIIEKRQSVAFWCNPISGHATLYWYQQILGQGPKLLIQFQNNGVVDDSQLPKDRFSAERLKGVDSTLKIQPAKLEDSAVYLCASSLVGSTDTQYFGPGTRLTVL.

V and J are TRBV9 and TRBJ1-6; no reliable D call. CDR3 length: 14 residues. CDR1 and CDR2 (germline): SGDLS, YYNGEE. V shed 6 bases and J shed 5 bases, with 12 bases lying between them. The CDR3, as DNA: TGTGCCAGCACCCGGGTGACCCATAATTCACCCCTCCACTTT. It yields the protein CASTRVTHNSPLHF.

This rearrangement joins TRBV13 to TRBJ1-6; maybe TRBD1 (5 bases). Per germline, CDR1 PRHDT and CDR2 FYEKMQ (reference sequence). This CDR3 has 19 amino acids. V lost 6 bases and J lost 0, with 21 bases in between. The CDR3 reads CASSLRGRAQSSYNSPLHF. CDR3 DNA: TGTGCCAGCAGTTTAAGGGGCAGGGCGCAGAGCTCCTATAATTCACCCCTCCACTTT. The variable domain in full, completed from reference TRBV13 and TRBJ1-6, reads AAGVIQSPRHLIKEKRETATLKCYPIPRHDTVYWYQQGPGQDPQFLISFYEKMQSDKGSIPDRFSAQQFSDYHSELNMSSLELGDSALYFCASSLRGRAQSSYNSPLHFGNGTRLTVT.

This clone was detected a few times. The chain combines TRBV7-2 with TRBJ2-2; TRBD1 matches at 9 bases. Per the germline V gene, CDR1 is SGHTA and CDR2 is FQGNSA. The CDR3 contains 15 residues. V shed 6 bases, J shed 1 base, and the junction held 3 bases outside the gene matches. CDR3 loop: CASRPGQGNTGELFF. DNA of the CDR3: TGTGCCAGCAGGCCGGGACAGGGGAACACCGGGGAGCTGTTTTTT.

J is TRBJ2-5 and V is TRBV5-8; 9 nucleotides align to TRBD2. V gave up 0 bases and J gave up 2 bases; unmatched junction bases: 8. The length of the CDR3 is 17 residues. The germline V gene encodes CDR1 SGHTS and CDR2 YDEGEE. The CDR3 DNA is TGTGCCAGCAGCTTGGGGTTACAGCGGGGGGTACAAGAGACCCAGTACTTC. Amino acid sequence: CASSLGLQRGVQETQYF.

The V gene is TRBV2, the J gene TRBJ1-5; the match to TRBD1 covers 8 bases. This CDR3 contains 13 residues. In germline, CDR1 is SNHLY, CDR2 FYNNEI. J was trimmed by 6 bases and V by 4 bases; bases with no gene match: 2. The CDR3 coding sequence is TGTGCCAGCAGTGGGACAGGGAGTCAGCCCCAGCATTTT. This gives the protein CASSGTGSQPQHF.